These 25 T cell receptor beta chains were sequenced from one sample in a study of T cells expressing NK-cell markers. TCRdb reworked the 5' RACE reads into one entry per CDR3 protein, no DNA. The sample spans 500,000 to 600,000 distinct CDR3 sequences; the ten largest clones claim roughly 3.5%. The sample comprised blood T cells: a sorted CD56 or NKG2C T cell subset, CD4+ or CD8+ T cells, or bulk PBMC T cells (not recorded which). These receptors originate from a man between 18 and 29 years old in good health.

The V gene is TRBV5-1, the J gene TRBJ2-1; absent DNA, TCRdb's TRBD2 call cannot be checked. Germline V lookup: CDR1 SGHRS, CDR2 YFSETQ. The CDR3 is made up of 19 amino acids. CDR3 sequence: CASSLGLPGLADSYNEQFF. The entire variable domain, with the rest obtained from reference TRBV5-1 and TRBJ2-1, is as follows: KAGVTQTPRYLIKTRGQQVTLSCSPISGHRSVSWYQQTPGQGLQFLFEYFSETQRNKGNFPGRFSGRQFSNSRSEMNVSTLELGDSALYLCASSLGLPGLADSYNEQFFGPGTRLTVL.

The J gene is TRBJ2-3, the V gene TRBV7-2; the D gene TCRdb calls, TRBD2, cannot be checked with no DNA. The CDR3 is made up of 15 amino acids. The germline gives CDR1 SGHTA, CDR2 FQGNSA. This CDR3 is CASSERREEGDTQYF.

The chain uses TRBV5-1 and TRBJ2-2; TCRdb calls TRBD1, which cannot be checked without DNA. CDR1 and CDR2 (germline): SGHRS, YFSETQ. The CDR3 has 15 residues. The CDR3 protein is CASRSFQGPTGELFF.

The V call is TRBV2, the J call TRBJ1-4; as DNA is missing, the TRBD1 call by TCRdb cannot be tested. The CDR3 totals 14 residues. Germline CDR1 and CDR2: SNHLY and FYNNEI. The CDR3 sequence: CASSIQGTNEKLFF.

CDR3 region: CASSLVREGQNIQYF. The genes are TRBV28 and TRBJ2-4; TCRdb gives TRBD2 as the D gene, but with no DNA this cannot be confirmed. The CDR3 runs 15 residues. CDR1 MDHEN and CDR2 SYDVKM come from the germline V gene.

The chain couples TRBV9 to TRBJ2-1. CDR3 length: 17 residues. Germline loops: CDR1 SGDLS, CDR2 YYNGEE. The CDR3 sequence is CASSVGWSLSGSNEQFF.

V usage is TRBV6-5 and J usage is TRBJ2-1. Per the germline V gene, CDR1 is MNHEY and CDR2 is SVGAGI. The CDR3 has 12 residues. The CDR3 loop is CASGSPYNEQFF.

The chain couples TRBV18 to TRBJ2-1; the TRBD2 assignment by TCRdb is unverifiable without DNA. Germline CDR1 KGHSH, CDR2 LQKENI. This CDR3 has 12 residues. CDR3 sequence reads: CASSPYQREQFF.

This chain connects TRBV25-1 to TRBJ2-2; absent DNA, TCRdb's TRBD1 call cannot be checked. This CDR3 spans 14 amino acids. CDR1 MGHDK and CDR2 SYGVNS come from the germline V gene. CDR3 region: CASSYGMNTGELFF.

The gene calls are TRBV7-2 and TRBJ2-7; lacking DNA, the TRBD1 call made by TCRdb goes unchecked. From germline, CDR1 is SGHTA and CDR2 FQGNSA. The CDR3 runs to 13 residues. The CDR3 reads CASSTGPNYEQYF.

The genes are TRBV12-3 or TRBV12-4 and TRBJ1-6; checking the TCRdb D call of TRBD1 is not possible without DNA. The CDR3 spans 14 residues. The CDR3 sequence: CASSLGGENSPLHF.

This chain uses TRBV3-1 with TRBJ2-1; the TCRdb D gene call, TRBD1, has no DNA to confirm it. The CDR3 loop spans 16 amino acids. Germline V gives CDR1 LGHDT, CDR2 YNNKEL (reference sequence). CDR3 in amino acids: CASSQDGAFRYNEQFF.

This chain connects TRBV5-5 to TRBJ2-3; the D call from TCRdb, TRBD1, cannot be confirmed without DNA. CDR1 and CDR2 (germline): SGHKS, YYEKEE (reference sequence). The CDR3 runs to 14 residues. CDR3 loop: CASSIRDSTDTQYF.

This sequence joins TRBV29-1 and TRBJ2-6; the D call of TRBD1 rests on TCRdb alone, since no DNA is present to check it. Germline lookup yields CDR1 SQVTM and CDR2 ANQGSEA. The CDR3 length is 17 residues. This CDR3 reads CSVSATSGGSGANVLTF.

The chain uses TRBV4-1 and TRBJ2-2; with no DNA, the TCRdb D assignment of TRBD2 cannot be verified. There are 16 residues in the CDR3. Looked up from germline, CDR1 is MGHRA and CDR2 is YSYEKL. The CDR3 here is CASSHDQWGDTGELFF.

The rearrangement links TRBV5-6 to TRBJ1-4; TCRdb designates TRBD1, a call that cannot be tested without DNA. Germline V gene data show CDR1 as SGHDT and CDR2 as YYEEEE. The CDR3 is 15 residues long. CDR3 in amino acids: CASSPTGGSIEKLFF. Based on the CDR3 plus reference TRBV5-6 and TRBJ1-4, the full variable domain is DAGVTQSPTHLIKTRGQQVTLRCSPKSGHDTVSWYQQALGQGPQFIFQYYEEEERQRGNFPDRFSGHQFPNYSSELNVNALLLGDSALYLCASSPTGGSIEKLFFGSGTQLSVL.

The V call is TRBV20-1, the J call TRBJ2-1; there is no DNA to check the TCRdb D call of TRBD2. This CDR3 has 15 residues. Germline assignment: CDR1 DFQATT and CDR2 SNEGSKA (reference sequence). The chain's CDR3 is CSAPKGSGRDNEQFF.

This chain connects TRBV20-1 to TRBJ2-7; TCRdb outputs TRBD1, but without DNA this stays unchecked. Germline CDR1 DFQATT, CDR2 SNEGSKA (reference sequence). The CDR3 is made up of 15 amino acids. CDR3: CSAPSLRLPGDEQYF.

The rearrangement links TRBV10-3 to TRBJ2-7; TCRdb names TRBD1, which stays unverified in the absence of DNA. Germline V gene lookup returns CDR1 ENHRY and CDR2 SYGVKD. The CDR3 spans 12 residues. CDR3 residues: CASAKRQLEQYF.

The chain has TRBV30 and TRBJ1-3. CDR1 and CDR2 (germline): GTSNPN, SVGIG (reference sequence). The CDR3 contains 16 residues. CDR3: CAWSVRERRSGNTIYF.

V and J are TRBV10-1 and TRBJ2-2; there is no DNA to check the TCRdb D call of TRBD1. This CDR3 region has 15 residues. In germline, CDR1 is WNHNN, CDR2 SYGVQD (reference sequence). This CDR3 reads CASKRDTSNTGELFF.

The J gene is TRBJ2-2, the V gene TRBV11-3. The CDR3 consists of 15 residues. Germline CDR1 SGHNT, CDR2 YENEEA. The CDR3 protein is CASSLDAANTGELFF.

The rearrangement uses TRBV4-3 and TRBJ2-5; as DNA is missing, the TRBD1 call by TCRdb cannot be tested. The CDR3 totals 18 residues. In germline, CDR1 is LGHNA, CDR2 YSLEER. CDR3 residues: CASSQDPMTGDSGETQYF.

The chain employs TRBV11-2 and TRBJ2-2; TCRdb indicates TRBD2, and absent DNA this call remains unverified. CDR1 is SGHAT and CDR2 is FQNNGV in the germline V gene. The CDR3 spans 16 residues. CDR3: CASSRTRDFDTGELFF. Full variable domain (missing parts from reference TRBV11-2 and TRBJ2-2): EAGVAQSPRYKIIEKRQSVAFWCNPISGHATLYWYQQILGQGPKLLIQFQNNGVVDDSQLPKDRFSAERLKGVDSTLKIQPAKLEDSAVYLCASSRTRDFDTGELFFGEGSRLTVL.

The chain carries TRBV5-6 and TRBJ2-1. Germline V gene sequence: CDR1 SGHDT, CDR2 YYEEEE. The CDR3 extends over 13 amino acids. The CDR3 sequence: CASSFYRAREQFF.